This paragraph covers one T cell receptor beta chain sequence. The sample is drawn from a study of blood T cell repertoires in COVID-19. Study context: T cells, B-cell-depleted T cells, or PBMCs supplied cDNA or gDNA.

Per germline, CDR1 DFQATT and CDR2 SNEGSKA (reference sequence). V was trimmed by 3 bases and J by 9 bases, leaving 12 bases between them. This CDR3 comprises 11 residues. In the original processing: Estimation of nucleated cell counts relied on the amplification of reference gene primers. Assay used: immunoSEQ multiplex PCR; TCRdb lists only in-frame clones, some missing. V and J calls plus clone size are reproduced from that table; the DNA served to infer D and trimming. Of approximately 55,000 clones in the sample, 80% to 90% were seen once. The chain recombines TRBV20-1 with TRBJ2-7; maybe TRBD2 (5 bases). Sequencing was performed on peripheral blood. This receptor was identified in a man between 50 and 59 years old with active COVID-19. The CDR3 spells CSASLAAGQYF. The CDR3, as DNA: TGCAGTGCTAGCTTGGCGGCGGGGCAGTACTTC.